Detailed here is one T cell receptor (beta chain). The data belong to a study of blood T cell repertoires in COVID-19. Study summary: T cells, B-cell-depleted T cells, or PBMCs provided the cDNA or gDNA that served as material.

Germline V CDR1 and CDR2: SGDLS, YYNGEE. The CDR3 length is 19 residues. V lost 4 bases, J lost 5 bases, and 17 bases stayed unmatched. Original methodology: Reference gene primer amplification in the assay estimated nucleated cell counts. Produced via immunoSEQ multiplex PCR; TCRdb's table is partial and in-frame only. V and J calls and clone size are given by that table; D and trimming were obtained from the DNA. The data contain fewer than 350,000 clones, more than 75% of them singletons. This chain uses TRBV9 with TRBJ2-2, with TRBD2 matching 10 bases. Sequenced material: peripheral blood. The origin of this receptor is a man in his forties with active or convalescent COVID-19. CDR3 in amino acids: CASSTHLSQRGGGTGELFF. The CDR3 coding sequence is TGTGCCAGCAGCACCCACCTCTCGCAGCGGGGGGGCGGAACCGGGGAGCTGTTTTTT.